What follows are 28 T cell receptor beta chains derived from one specimen sequenced in a study of T-cell reconstitution after alpha-beta-depleted transplantation in children. Unique molecular identifiers were used to barcode this TCRbeta library. TCRdb analysed the PCR reads with MiXCR anew, one entry per CDR3 protein. The sample has about half a million distinct CDR3 sequences; roughly an eighth are singletons. Sequenced material: PBMCs from the stem cell graft donor, taken from the stem cell graft. The receptors were sampled from a human donor who donated a stem cell graft to a child with combined immunodeficiency.

The table lists this clonotype with a count of one. A much larger clone is a single base away; this may be a read error. The rearrangement joins TRBV3-1 to TRBJ2-3; maybe TRBD2 (5 bases). Germline V gives CDR1 LGHDT, CDR2 YNNKEL (reference sequence). The CDR3 spans 15 residues. The CDR3 bases are TGTGCCAGCTGCCAGTCGGGGAGTTCAGCGTATACGCAGTATTTT. Protein sequence: CASCQSGSSAYTQYF.

The chain is built from TRBV3-1 and TRBJ2-5; 9 bases align to TRBD2. The V and J ends lost 1 base and 4 bases, in that order; junction bases with no gene match: 7. CDR3 length equals 16 residues. Germline V lookup: CDR1 LGHDT, CDR2 YNNKEL (reference sequence). CDR3 coding DNA: TGTGCCAGCAGCCAAGGGGTGGGACTAGCTCTAGAGACCCAGTACTTC. As protein: CASSQGVGLALETQYF.

This clonotype was picked up many times. The CDR3 sequence: CASSLEVTDTQYF. In DNA, the CDR3 is TGTGCCAGCAGTTTAGAAGTGACAGATACGCAGTATTTT. The chain uses TRBV12-3 or TRBV12-4 and TRBJ2-3; D gene uncertain. V was shortened by 1 base and J by 3 bases, with 5 bases between the two germline ends. The CDR3 length is 13 residues.

This clonotype occurred many times. This CDR3 is CASSYSTGTEQYF. Here the CDR3 DNA reads TGTGCCAGCAGTTACTCGACAGGGACCGAGCAGTACTTC. This chain links TRBV6-2 or TRBV6-3 with TRBJ2-7, with 7 bases matching TRBD1. V was pared by 0 bases and J by 6 bases, with 2 bases of the junction left unmatched. Germline V gene data show CDR1 as MNHEY and CDR2 as SVGEGT. This CDR3 is built from 13 residues.

The table lists this clonotype with a few counts. The chain uses TRBV10-3 and TRBJ2-7; D possibly corresponds to TRBD1 (6 bases). V lost 8 bases, J lost 3 bases, and 11 bases lay in between. Germline CDR1 and CDR2: ENHRY and SYGVKD. The CDR3 covers 12 residues. The CDR3: CAIRTADYEQYF. CDR3 sequence (DNA): TGTGCCATCCGGACAGCGGACTACGAGCAGTACTTC.

This clonotype was counted at least ten times. The chain uses TRBV27 and TRBJ2-7; TRBD1 matches at 7 bases. With V trimmed by 3 bases and J by 6 bases, 8 bases remained unmatched. CDR3 length equals 14 residues. The germline gives CDR1 MNHEY, CDR2 SMNVEV (reference sequence). The CDR3 bases are TGTGCCAGCAGTTTCACCGGGACAGCTTCCGAGCAGTACTTC. Protein product: CASSFTGTASEQYF.

The genes are TRBV4-3 and TRBJ2-1, with 9 bases lining up with TRBD2. The J segment lost 2 bases and the V segment lost 1 base, leaving 3 bases of the junction unmatched. CDR1 is LGHNA, CDR2 YSLEER, per germline. This CDR3 comprises 16 residues. Written as DNA, the CDR3 is TGCGCCAGCAGCCAAGTTGCGGGAGGGCCCTACAATGAGCAGTTCTTC. Its protein product is CASSQVAGGPYNEQFF.

This clonotype was found many times. The rearrangement links TRBV6-5 to TRBJ2-7; weak D call: TRBD2 (5 bases). The CDR3 covers 14 residues. Trimming pared 1 base from V and 2 bases from J, leaving 9 bases between. CDR1 is MNHEY, CDR2 SVGAGI, per germline. The CDR3 reads CASSYFGVTYEQYF. Written as DNA, the CDR3 is TGTGCCAGCAGTTACTTCGGGGTAACCTACGAGCAGTACTTC.

The sample holds a few counts of this clonotype. In DNA, the CDR3 is TGTGCCAGCAGTGAATGGGACAGCACAGATACGCAGTATTTT. This gives the protein CASSEWDSTDTQYF. The chain couples TRBV6-1 to TRBJ2-3, with D perhaps assigned TRBD1 or TRBD2 (5 bases each). Germline CDR1 reads MNHNS; CDR2 reads SASEGT. With 2 bases removed from V and 0 bases from J, the gap between germline ends came to 6 bases. The CDR3 is made up of 14 amino acids.

The gene calls are TRBV20-1 and TRBJ2-7; weak D call: TRBD1 (5 bases). Germline V gene lookup returns CDR1 DFQATT and CDR2 SNEGSKA (reference sequence). This CDR3 has 12 amino acids. V was shortened by 3 bases and J by 5 bases, with 11 bases between the two germline ends. The CDR3 nucleotides are TGCAGTGCTAGTGAAAGACAGAACGAGCAGTACTTC. Translating it yields CSASERQNEQYF.

The V and J genes are TRBV7-2 and TRBJ2-7, with 8 positions matching TRBD2. Germline CDR1 reads SGHTA; CDR2 reads FQGNSA. The junction had 6 bases not matched to a gene; V was cut back by 2 bases and J by 3 bases. This CDR3 is built from 15 residues. The DNA of the CDR3 is TGTGCCAGCAGCTTAAACAGCGGGAGCGACTACGAGCAGTACTTC. This codes for CASSLNSGSDYEQYF.

In this sample, this clonotype turned up a few times. The chain couples TRBV12-3 or TRBV12-4 to TRBJ2-2, with 7 positions matching TRBD1. The CDR3 is 16 residues long. With V trimmed by 5 bases and J by 2 bases, 8 bases remained unmatched. The CDR3 loop reads CASSLYGTANTGELFF. The CDR3 DNA reads TGTGCCAGCAGTCTCTATGGGACAGCTAACACCGGGGAGCTGTTTTTT.

This clonotype occurred many times. The chain carries TRBV5-1 and TRBJ2-7; no clear D gene. The V end was cut by 6 bases, the J end by 5 bases, with 12 bases between. This CDR3 comprises 12 residues. Germline V lookup: CDR1 SGHRS, CDR2 YFSETQ. DNA for the CDR3: TGCGCCAGCAAGGATTGGGCCCACGAGCAGTACTTC. Encoded protein: CASKDWAHEQYF.

Remarks on this clonotype: A junction boundary mismatches the germline segment, possibly from a read error. This chain uses TRBV20-1 with TRBJ2-2; 7 nucleotides agree with TRBD2. CDR1 is DFQATT and CDR2 is SNEGSKA in the germline V gene (reference sequence). The CDR3 contains 15 residues. The chain's CDR3 is CCASTSVANTGELFF. As DNA, the CDR3 is TGCTGTGCTAGTACTAGCGTTGCGAACACCGGGGAGCTGTTTTTT.

Only a few counts were recorded for this clonotype. The genes are TRBV6-1 and TRBJ1-2; D perhaps matches TRBD1 (5 bases). CDR1 MNHNS and CDR2 SASEGT come from the germline V gene. The CDR3 spans 16 residues. The V end was cut by 5 bases, the J end by 5 bases, with 21 bases between. In nucleotides, the CDR3 is TGTGCCAGCAGTCCTATAGGGACTTCGGAGGGTTATGGCTACACCTTC. As protein: CASSPIGTSEGYGYTF.

This clonotype has just a few counts. CDR3 amino acids: CASSLDYGTSGNTIYF. The CDR3 DNA is TGTGCCAGCAGCTTAGACTACGGGACCTCTGGAAACACCATATATTTT. The chain links TRBV7-2 to TRBJ1-3, with D perhaps TRBD1 (5 bases). The germline gives CDR1 SGHTA, CDR2 FQGNSA. Between the trimmed V and J ends, which lost 1 base and 0 bases, there was a span of 10 bases. This CDR3 spans 16 amino acids.

This clonotype was counted many times. The genes are TRBV12-3 or TRBV12-4 and TRBJ2-1; 13 bases fit TRBD2. CDR3 length equals 16 residues. J was trimmed by 6 bases and V by 5 bases; bases with no gene match: 7. The CDR3 coding sequence is TGTGCCAGCAGTATCCCGGGACTAGCGGGACGCAATGAGCAGTTCTTC. Amino acid sequence: CASSIPGLAGRNEQFF.

This clonotype has at least ten counts. V and J are TRBV7-3 and TRBJ2-1; 10 bases agree with TRBD1. This CDR3 has 15 residues. CDR1 SGHTA and CDR2 FQGTGA come from the germline V gene. V was clipped by 5 bases and J by 2 bases; unmatched bases: 3. CDR3: CASSAGTGAYNEQFF. CDR3 bases: TGTGCCAGCAGCGCCGGGACAGGGGCCTACAATGAGCAGTTCTTC.

The gene calls are TRBV24-1 and TRBJ2-7, with TRBD1 matching over 7 bases. Trimming cost V 4 bases and J 2 bases; bases outside gene matches: 4. CDR1 and CDR2 (germline): KGHDR, SFDVKD. This CDR3 is 14 amino acids long. This CDR3 is CATSDRGQTYEQYF. DNA for the CDR3: TGTGCCACCAGTGACAGGGGACAGACCTACGAGCAGTACTTC.

The rearrangement uses TRBV5-5 and TRBJ2-1; D unresolved. CDR3 length: 12 residues. Germline V lookup: CDR1 SGHKS, CDR2 YYEKEE (reference sequence). Trimming removed 4 bases at V and 5 bases at J, with 7 bases between. The CDR3 DNA follows: TGTGCCAGCAGCCCCCGGCACAATGAGCAGTTCTTC. This sequence encodes CASSPRHNEQFF.

This chain links TRBV3-1 with TRBJ2-1; D might be TRBD1 or TRBD2, each matching 5 bases. CDR1 is LGHDT and CDR2 is YNNKEL in the germline V gene (reference sequence). The CDR3 is 13 amino acids. Trimming left V 4 bases short and J 7 bases short, with 11 bases between. CDR3 residues: CASSPVWGNEQFF. CDR3 bases: TGTGCCAGCAGCCCTGTCTGGGGGAATGAGCAGTTCTTC.

This clonotype was seen many times. The genes are TRBV12-3 or TRBV12-4 and TRBJ1-1; D is possibly TRBD1 (6 bases). V was shortened by 6 bases and J by 0 bases, with 14 bases between the two germline ends. The CDR3 runs to 15 residues. The CDR3 spells CASSPIQGMNTEAFF. CDR3 DNA sequence: TGTGCCAGCAGCCCTATACAGGGCATGAACACTGAAGCTTTCTTT.

The chain joins TRBV6-2 or TRBV6-3 to TRBJ1-5, with D maybe TRBD1 (6 bases). Trimming stripped 5 bases from V and 8 bases from J, with 22 bases between. CDR1 and CDR2 (germline): MNHEY, SVGEGT. The CDR3 sequence is 16 residues long. Here the CDR3 DNA reads TGTGCCAGCAGTCCCCCGGGTACAGGGAGAGTGAAGCCCCAGCATTTT. Translation gives CASSPPGTGRVKPQHF.

The table lists this clonotype with many counts. The gene calls are TRBV5-1 and TRBJ1-1, with 7 bases lining up with TRBD1. The V segment lost 3 bases and the J segment 1 base; nucleotides outside the gene matches: 9. Germline CDR1 reads SGHRS; CDR2 reads YFSETQ. CDR3 length: 16 amino acids. In nucleotides, the CDR3 is TGCGCCAGCAGCTGGAACCCGACAGGGTCGAACACTGAAGCTTTCTTT. As protein: CASSWNPTGSNTEAFF. The full variable domain, completed using reference TRBV5-1 and TRBJ1-1, is KAGVTQTPRYLIKTRGQQVTLSCSPISGHRSVSWYQQTPGQGLQFLFEYFSETQRNKGNFPGRFSGRQFSNSRSEMNVSTLELGDSALYLCASSWNPTGSNTEAFFGQGTRLTVV.

This clonotype was seen a few times. This chain joins TRBV6-5 and TRBJ1-1; D uncertain. Trimming left V 4 bases short and J 1 base short, with 10 bases between. The CDR3 has 14 amino acids. CDR1 and CDR2 from the germline V gene are MNHEY and SVGAGI. CDR3: CASSSSGSNTEAFF. DNA of the CDR3: TGTGCCAGCAGTTCGAGCGGATCGAACACTGAAGCTTTCTTT.

The gene calls are TRBV19 and TRBJ2-5; D is undetermined. Germline CDR1 is LNHDA and CDR2 is SQIVND (reference sequence). There are 14 residues in the CDR3. The V end was cut by 1 base, the J end by 5 bases, with 11 bases between. The CDR3 loop reads CASSIGLGRETQYF. CDR3 DNA: TGTGCCAGTAGTATAGGTCTCGGGCGGGAGACCCAGTACTTC.

This clonotype was seen a handful of times. This sequence joins TRBV29-1 and TRBJ2-2; 9 positions agree with TRBD1. The CDR3 has 14 amino acids. Germline V lookup: CDR1 SQVTM, CDR2 ANQGSEA. The trim removed 5 bases at V and 3 bases at J, leaving 4 bases unmatched. The CDR3 DNA is TGCAGCGTTAACCGGGACAGGGACACCGGGGAGCTGTTTTTT. Protein product: CSVNRDRDTGELFF.

This clonotype came up a few times. V is TRBV4-3 and J is TRBJ2-2; 9 positions match TRBD2. CDR1 is LGHNA, CDR2 YSLEER, per germline. The J segment lost 0 bases and the V segment lost 1 base, leaving 3 bases of the junction unmatched. This CDR3 comprises 17 residues. CDR3 DNA: TGCGCCAGCAGCCAAGGAGCGGGAGGCCCGAACACCGGGGAGCTGTTTTTT. Its protein product is CASSQGAGGPNTGELFF.